The 31 T cell receptor beta chains presented below share a single source sample, sequenced in a study of identical twins. Each CDR3 protein is one row after TCRdb ran MiXCR on the 5' RACE reads. Of 500,000 to 700,000 distinct CDR3 sequences in the sample, about 7% were seen once. The sample was also reused in another study, on yellow fever vaccine responses in identical twins.

The specimen sequenced was PBMCs. The receptors stem from a woman younger than 30 in good health.

In this sample, this clonotype turned up many times. The chain employs TRBV5-1 and TRBJ2-7, with a weak D call TRBD1 (5 bases). Per germline, CDR1 SGHRS and CDR2 YFSETQ. This CDR3 contains 14 residues. With 2 bases removed from V and 0 bases from J, the gap between germline ends came to 9 bases. CDR3 amino acids: CASSFLDSSYEQYF. CDR3 in DNA: TGCGCCAGCAGCTTCCTAGACAGCTCCTACGAGCAGTACTTC.

This chain uses TRBV12-3 or TRBV12-4 with TRBJ2-7; TRBD2 matches at 7 bases. V was pared by 5 bases and J by 1 base, with 11 bases of the junction left unmatched. This CDR3 has 16 amino acids. This chain's CDR3 is CASSPGWGGLSYEQYF. The CDR3 nucleotides are TGTGCCAGCAGTCCCGGGTGGGGAGGGCTGTCCTACGAGCAGTACTTC.

This clonotype was observed many times. This CDR3 reads CASSLMDLKIAKNIQYF. The CDR3 coding sequence is TGTGCCAGCAGCTTAATGGACCTGAAGATAGCCAAAAACATTCAGTACTTC. This chain links TRBV7-2 with TRBJ2-4; unclear D gene. The CDR3 runs 17 residues. The V gene's germline CDR1 is SGHTA and CDR2 FQGNSA. V gave up 2 bases and J gave up 0 bases, with 14 bases separating them.

This clonotype has just a few counts. The chain links TRBV4-1 to TRBJ2-5; TRBD1 is a possible D gene (5 bases). V lost 3 bases to trimming and J lost 3 bases, with 20 bases between them. The CDR3 length is 17 residues. Germline lookup yields CDR1 MGHRA and CDR2 YSYEKL. CDR3 residues: CASSHNDRGKREETQYF. CDR3 in DNA: TGCGCCAGCAGCCATAACGATAGGGGCAAAAGGGAAGAGACCCAGTACTTC.

In this sample, this clonotype turned up many times. In DNA form, the CDR3 reads TGTGCCAGCAGCTTCGTGCGGGAGGACACCGGGGAGCTGTTTTTT. It encodes CASSFVREDTGELFF. The J gene is TRBJ2-2, the V gene TRBV5-5, with 8 bases aligning to TRBD2. With 2 bases clipped from V and 3 bases from J, the junction kept 3 bases outside the gene matches. The CDR3 is 15 amino acids. CDR1 and CDR2 from the germline V gene are SGHKS and YYEKEE (reference sequence). Variable domain in full (rest from reference TRBV5-5 and TRBJ2-2): DAGVTQSPTHLIKTRGQQVTLRCSPISGHKSVSWYQQVLGQGPQFIFQYYEKEERGRGNFPDRFSARQFPNYSSELNVNALLLGDSALYLCASSFVREDTGELFFGEGSRLTVL.

This clonotype came up a few times. The V gene is TRBV27, the J gene TRBJ1-1; unclear D gene. The CDR3 loop spans 14 amino acids. Trimming took 0 bases from V and 3 from J, leaving 8 bases between them. Germline V gene data show CDR1 as MNHEY and CDR2 as SMNVEV (reference sequence). This CDR3 is CASSLSVEDTEAFF. The DNA for the CDR3 is TGTGCCAGCAGTTTATCTGTGGAGGACACTGAAGCTTTCTTT.

CDR3 sequence reads: CATGGGDTGELFF. In nucleotides, the CDR3 is TGTGCCACCGGAGGGGGGGACACCGGGGAGCTGTTTTTT. V gene TRBV6-1 combines with J gene TRBJ2-2, with TRBD2 as a possible D gene (7 bases). Deletions cut 10 bases from V and 3 bases from J, with 12 bases between. CDR1 is MNHNS, CDR2 SASEGT, per germline. The CDR3 covers 13 residues.

This clonotype was observed many times. V and J are TRBV7-2 and TRBJ1-1, with a possible D match to TRBD1 (5 bases). V shed 5 bases and J shed 0 bases, with 10 bases lying between them. The CDR3 is 14 amino acids. Germline CDR1 and CDR2: SGHTA and FQGNSA. Here the CDR3 DNA reads TGTGCCAGCAGCCAGGGACTGCTGAACACTGAAGCTTTCTTT. Residues: CASSQGLLNTEAFF.

This clonotype was seen a handful of times. This chain uses TRBV5-6 with TRBJ2-7; either TRBD1 or TRBD2 may supply D (5 bases each). The V end lost 4 bases, the J end lost 1 base, and 9 bases lay between the germline ends. Germline V gene sequence: CDR1 SGHDT, CDR2 YYEEEE. The CDR3 extends over 13 amino acids. In DNA, the CDR3 is TGTGCCAGCAGCACCGAGGGGTCCTACGAGCAGTACTTC. Residues: CASSTEGSYEQYF.

Many counts were recorded for this clonotype. The rearrangement links TRBV4-2 to TRBJ2-1, with a possible D match to TRBD2 (5 bases). V lost 0 bases to trimming and J lost 9 bases, with 15 bases between them. The CDR3 extends over 15 amino acids. Germline-derived CDR1 and CDR2 are LGHNA and YNFKEQ. The CDR3 nucleotides are TGTGCCAGCAGCCAAGAAACTAGTGGTAGCAGTGAGCAGTTCTTC. This sequence encodes CASSQETSGSSEQFF.

This clonotype was seen a handful of times. The chain employs TRBV6-1 and TRBJ2-7; D perhaps matches TRBD1 (6 bases). V was cut by 6 bases and J by 7 bases, with 13 bases left in between. The CDR3 loop spans 12 amino acids. CDR1 is MNHNS, CDR2 SASEGT, per germline. CDR3 DNA sequence: TGTGCCAGCAGGCAGGGGCCCTGGGAGCAGTACTTC. This encodes CASRQGPWEQYF.

This clonotype was detected ten times or more. V and J are TRBV12-3 or TRBV12-4 and TRBJ2-1; possible D gene TRBD2, 6 bases. V lost 3 bases and J lost 6, with 15 bases in between. CDR3 size: 15 residues. The DNA of the CDR3 is TGTGCCAGCAGTTTTGCGGGACCGATACCCAATGAGCAGTTCTTC. This gives the protein CASSFAGPIPNEQFF.

The chain is built from TRBV20-1 and TRBJ2-1; maybe TRBD2 (6 bases). Germline V gives CDR1 DFQATT, CDR2 SNEGSKA (reference sequence). The CDR3 totals 12 residues. Trimming took off 1 base at V and 7 bases at J, with 8 bases between the two ends. The CDR3 DNA follows: TGCAGTGCTAGAGGGGGGGTAAATGAGCAGTTCTTC. Encoded protein: CSARGGVNEQFF.

The chain is built from TRBV27 and TRBJ1-1; D call uncertain. Germline V CDR1 and CDR2: MNHEY, SMNVEV (reference sequence). The ends were cut back, 6 bases at V and 4 bases at J, with 12 bases in the middle. CDR3 length: 13 amino acids. CDR3 in DNA: TGTGCCAGCAGCCCAACCCACGGCACTGAAGCTTTCTTT. Encoded protein: CASSPTHGTEAFF.

This clonotype showed up many times. CDR3: CASSWTGTDTQYF. CDR3 coding DNA: TGTGCCAGCAGCTGGACTGGGACAGATACGCAGTATTTT. The rearrangement uses TRBV5-6 and TRBJ2-3, with TRBD2 as a possible D gene (5 bases). The V gene lost 3 bases and the J gene lost 3 bases, with 8 bases spanning the gap. The CDR3 is made up of 13 amino acids. Germline values: CDR1 SGHDT, CDR2 YYEEEE.

The chain carries TRBV2 and TRBJ2-3; weak D call: TRBD2 (7 bases). V lost 1 base, J lost 8 bases, and 10 bases lay in between. Germline V gene lookup returns CDR1 SNHLY and CDR2 FYNNEI. This CDR3 is 13 amino acids long. This CDR3 reads CASSEVGGGTQYF. The CDR3 coding sequence is TGTGCCAGCAGTGAAGTGGGAGGGGGTACGCAGTATTTT.

This clonotype was detected only a few times. The V gene is TRBV7-8, the J gene TRBJ2-3; tentative D call: TRBD1 (6 bases). This CDR3 spans 14 amino acids. Germline V gives CDR1 SGHVS, CDR2 FQNEAQ. V was trimmed by 2 bases and J by 7 bases, leaving 13 bases between them. The CDR3 is CASSLLQGENTQYF. The CDR3 DNA reads as TGTGCCAGCAGCTTACTACAGGGCGAGAATACGCAGTATTTT.

This clonotype was recorded many times. V gene TRBV12-3 or TRBV12-4 combines with J gene TRBJ2-5; a possible D gene is TRBD2 (5 bases). The V and J ends lost 3 bases and 3 bases respectively, with 11 bases between them. The CDR3 is 14 residues long. The CDR3, as DNA: TGTGCCAGCAGTTTGGAGGATTGGAAAGAGACCCAGTACTTC. Its protein is CASSLEDWKETQYF.

At least ten counts were recorded for this clonotype. The V and J genes are TRBV5-1 and TRBJ2-5; 7 bases agree with TRBD2. This CDR3 is 15 amino acids long. The germline CDR1 and CDR2 sequences are SGHRS and YFSETQ. V trimming: 6 bases; J trimming: 2 bases; junction bases outside the gene matches: 10. The CDR3 bases are TGCGCCAGCAACGGAGCGGGGACCCTTCAAGAGACCCAGTACTTC. Its translation: CASNGAGTLQETQYF.

The chain employs TRBV6-2 or TRBV6-3 and TRBJ2-1, with TRBD2 identical over 12 bases. The germline gives CDR1 MNHEY, CDR2 SVGEGT. Losses at the gene ends were 2 bases for V and 4 bases for J; bases not matched to a gene: 27. This CDR3 comprises 24 residues. The CDR3 loop is CASSYARRGSDRGLAGGPYNEQFF. For the CDR3, the DNA is TGTGCCAGCAGTTACGCCCGTCGCGGATCTGACAGGGGACTAGCGGGCGGACCATACAATGAGCAGTTCTTC.

The chain is built from TRBV5-6 and TRBJ1-1; D might be TRBD1 (5 bases). Per germline, CDR1 SGHDT and CDR2 YYEEEE. The CDR3 is 13 residues long. Trimming shortened V by 5 bases and J by 10 bases, and 18 bases separated the two germline ends. CDR3 residues: CASSHVTARGAFF. CDR3 coding DNA: TGTGCCAGCAGTCATGTGACAGCCCGAGGAGCTTTCTTT.

The sample holds many counts of this clonotype. V usage is TRBV14 and J usage is TRBJ2-7; D is unclear. The CDR3 loop spans 13 amino acids. V dropped 1 base and J dropped 3 bases, with 7 bases sitting between them. CDR1 SGHDN and CDR2 FVKESK come from the germline V gene. The CDR3 DNA reads TGTGCCAGCAGCCAAGGAGCCAACTACGAGCAGTACTTC. Amino acid sequence: CASSQGANYEQYF.

In this sample, this clonotype turned up a few times. The chain carries TRBV20-1 and TRBJ1-5; D unclear. From germline, CDR1 is DFQATT and CDR2 SNEGSKA (reference sequence). Trimming pared 0 bases from V and 8 bases from J, leaving 8 bases between. The CDR3 spans 12 residues. This CDR3 reads CSARDGDKPQHF. The CDR3, as DNA: TGCAGTGCTAGAGATGGAGATAAGCCCCAGCATTTT.

This clonotype has more than one count but fewer than ten. The CDR3 sequence: CASSAQSLSSSYEQYF. CDR3 bases: TGCGCCAGCAGCGCCCAGAGTTTGTCCTCATCCTACGAGCAGTACTTC. The chain combines TRBV5-1 with TRBJ2-7; D ambiguous. Germline CDR1 SGHRS, CDR2 YFSETQ. The CDR3 runs to 16 residues. V was shortened by 4 bases and J by 1 base, with 18 bases between the two germline ends.

The sample holds a few counts of this clonotype. One junction end does not reproduce the germline sequence, and a read error may be involved. The rearrangement uses TRBV27 and TRBJ2-1, with a possible D match to TRBD1 (6 bases). Germline CDR1 MNHEY, CDR2 SMNVEV (reference sequence). This CDR3 has 13 amino acids. The CDR3 region has the DNA TGTGCCAGCAGTTCAATTCCCGGGACATTTTTGATCTTC. Translation: CASSSIPGTFLIF.

The V and J genes are TRBV12-3 or TRBV12-4 and TRBJ2-5; a possible D gene is TRBD2 (5 bases). The CDR3 totals 13 residues. V lost 1 base, J lost 5 bases, and 8 bases lay in between. Written as DNA, the CDR3 is TGTGCCAGCAGTTTAGTAGCTAGCGAGACCCAGTACTTC. It encodes CASSLVASETQYF.

This chain connects TRBV18 to TRBJ2-7, with D tentatively TRBD2 (7 bases). The CDR3 is 13 amino acids. Trimming took 6 bases from V and 6 from J, leaving 15 bases between them. Germline V gene data show CDR1 as KGHSH and CDR2 as LQKENI. CDR3 region: CASSLQGGSEQYF. CDR3 bases: TGTGCCAGCTCCTTACAGGGAGGGTCCGAGCAGTACTTC.

In its sample, this clonotype was seen a few times. The chain joins TRBV3-1 to TRBJ2-2; D is undetermined. V lost 6 bases and J 7 bases, leaving 12 bases between the germline ends. Germline CDR1 reads LGHDT; CDR2 reads YNNKEL (reference sequence). The CDR3 is made up of 13 amino acids. CDR3 nucleotide sequence: TGTGCCAGCAGTACGAGTTTTGGCGGGGAGCTGTTTTTT. Translation gives CASSTSFGGELFF.

The V gene is TRBV20-1, the J gene TRBJ2-2, with a possible D match to TRBD1 (6 bases). The germline V and J ends were trimmed by 3 bases and 1 base, with 12 bases remaining between them. Germline-derived CDR1 and CDR2 are DFQATT and SNEGSKA (reference sequence). The CDR3 covers 15 residues. The CDR3 spells CSASPRGWNTGELFF. The CDR3 nucleotides read TGCAGTGCTAGCCCCAGGGGCTGGAACACCGGGGAGCTGTTTTTT.

The V call is TRBV18, the J call TRBJ1-1; D unclear. The length of the CDR3 is 15 residues. Germline CDR1 is KGHSH and CDR2 is LQKENI. Trimming stripped 1 base from V and 3 bases from J, with 12 bases between. CDR3 sequence: CASSPLKAVDTEAFF. In nucleotides, the CDR3 is TGTGCCAGCTCACCACTGAAGGCCGTAGACACTGAAGCTTTCTTT.

V is TRBV12-3 or TRBV12-4 and J is TRBJ1-6, with a weak D call TRBD1 (6 bases). The V and J ends lost 3 bases and 8 bases respectively, with 11 bases between them. The CDR3 is 14 residues long. CDR3 sequence: CASSLQGTDSPLHF. The CDR3 nucleotides are TGTGCCAGCAGTTTGCAGGGGACGGATTCACCCCTCCACTTT.